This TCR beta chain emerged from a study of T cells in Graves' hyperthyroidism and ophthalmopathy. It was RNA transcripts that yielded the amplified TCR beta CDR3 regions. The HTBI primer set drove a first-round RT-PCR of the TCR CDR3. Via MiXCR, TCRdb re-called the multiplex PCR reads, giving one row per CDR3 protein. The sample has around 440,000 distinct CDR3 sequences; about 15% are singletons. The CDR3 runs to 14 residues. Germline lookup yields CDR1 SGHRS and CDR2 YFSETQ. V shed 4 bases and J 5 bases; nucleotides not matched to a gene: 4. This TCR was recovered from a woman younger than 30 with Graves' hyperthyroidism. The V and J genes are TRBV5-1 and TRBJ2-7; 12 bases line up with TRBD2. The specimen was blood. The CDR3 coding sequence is TGCGCCAGCAGCGTACTAGCGGGAGGAAACGAGCAGTACTTC. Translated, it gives CASSVLAGGNEQYF.